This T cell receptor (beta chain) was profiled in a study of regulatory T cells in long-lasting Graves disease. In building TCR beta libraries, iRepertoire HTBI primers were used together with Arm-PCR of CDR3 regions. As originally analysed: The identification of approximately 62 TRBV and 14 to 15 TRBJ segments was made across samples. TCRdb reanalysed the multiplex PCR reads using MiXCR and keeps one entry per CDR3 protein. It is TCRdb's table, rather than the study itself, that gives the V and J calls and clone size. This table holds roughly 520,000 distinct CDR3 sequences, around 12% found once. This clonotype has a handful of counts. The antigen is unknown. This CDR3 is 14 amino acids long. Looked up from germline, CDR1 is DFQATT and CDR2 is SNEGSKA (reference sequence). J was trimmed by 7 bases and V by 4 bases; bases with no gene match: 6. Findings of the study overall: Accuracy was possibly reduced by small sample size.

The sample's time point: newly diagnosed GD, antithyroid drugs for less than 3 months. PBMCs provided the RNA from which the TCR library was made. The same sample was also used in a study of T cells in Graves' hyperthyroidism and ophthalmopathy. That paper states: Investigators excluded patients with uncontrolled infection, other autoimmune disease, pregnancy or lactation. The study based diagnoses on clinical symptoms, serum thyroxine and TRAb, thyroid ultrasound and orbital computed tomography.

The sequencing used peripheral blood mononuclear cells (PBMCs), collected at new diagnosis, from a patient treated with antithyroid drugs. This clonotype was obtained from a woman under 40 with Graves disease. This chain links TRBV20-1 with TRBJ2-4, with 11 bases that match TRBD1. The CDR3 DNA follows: TGCAGTGCTATCTCCGGGACAGGGGGGAACATTCAGTACTTC. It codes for CSAISGTGGNIQYF.